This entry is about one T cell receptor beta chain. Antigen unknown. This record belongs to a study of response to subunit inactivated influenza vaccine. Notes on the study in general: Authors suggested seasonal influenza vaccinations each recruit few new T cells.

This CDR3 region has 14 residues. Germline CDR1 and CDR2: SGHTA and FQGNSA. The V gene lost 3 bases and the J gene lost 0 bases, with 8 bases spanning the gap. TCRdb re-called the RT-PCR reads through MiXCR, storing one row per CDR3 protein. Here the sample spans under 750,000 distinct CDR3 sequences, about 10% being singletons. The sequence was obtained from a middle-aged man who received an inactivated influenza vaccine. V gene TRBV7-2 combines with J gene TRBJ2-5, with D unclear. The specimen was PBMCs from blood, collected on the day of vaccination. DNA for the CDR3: TGTGCCAGCAGCTTCAACTTAAACCAAGAGACCCAGTACTTC. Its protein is CASSFNLNQETQYF.